This record concerns one TCR beta chain sequence. Its cognate antigen has yet to be identified. There are no base qualities to consult, and no much larger clone falls within one base. Trimming takes 0 bases off V and 4 bases off J; junction bases not matched to a gene: 9. As encoded in the germline V gene, CDR1 is LGHNA while CDR2 is YSLEER. The CDR3 measures 17 amino acids from cysteine to phenylalanine. Just CDR3 DNA is preserved here, 51 bases in frame from base 1. This sample is drawn from a study of regulatory T cells in long-lasting Graves disease (dated by TCRdb to 2020 to 2022). Looking at the study overall: Persistent Graves' disease was defined as antithyroid drug treatment for over 5 years with persistently positive TSH receptor autoantibodies. Patients with persistent Graves' disease were compared with patients with newly diagnosed Graves' disease using TCR sequencing and RNA sequencing of peripheral blood. The study was conducted in China and was registered as a clinical trial. A total of 33 samples underwent TCR sequencing: about 13 from persistent and about 20 from newly diagnosed Graves' disease patients. In the clinical cohort, patients with persistent Graves' disease had used antithyroid drugs for an average of around 9.3 years. Overall results and qualifications from the work: The authors noted that the small sample size was a limitation that may lower accuracy. Persistent Graves' disease patients showed lower TCR Shannon entropy and fewer highly expanded clones than newly diagnosed patients, suggesting clonal expansion. Sequencing and analysis were limited to the TCR beta chain. Because the primary lesion, thyroid tissue, could not be accessed, the study looked at peripheral blood alone. Persistent disease showed preferential use of TRBV28, TRBJ1-2 and TRBJ2-5, whereas newly diagnosed disease favored TRBV20-1 and TRBJ2-1. Persistent patients shared more public clonotypes among themselves (around 2,500) than newly diagnosed patients did (about 1,000).

The time point label, read with the paper, signifies: persistent/refractory GD, antithyroid drugs over 5 years with positive TRAb. For both TCR sequencing and RNA sequencing, RNA was extracted from PBMCs in TRIzol. The diagnosis of Graves' disease followed American Thyroid Association guidelines. Recruitment of patients was carried out at an endocrinology department in Xi'an, China. Each patient gave roughly 10 milliliters of peripheral blood, collected in an EDTA anticoagulant tube. Ficoll Paque Plus density gradient separation was used to isolate PBMCs, and no further T cell sorting was done. An Agilent 2100 Bioanalyzer and agarose gel were used to check RNA quality, while a NanoDrop 2000 measured RNA concentration. The library was built by means of multiplex PCR. Sequencer: Illumina HiSeq 4000. CDR3 regions were amplified by Arm-PCR with iRepertoire HTBI primers to construct TCR beta libraries. Before sequencing, the PCR products underwent gel purification. Turning to the authors' computational methods: Gene usage analysis of CDR3 amino acid clonotypes used the roughly 60 TRBV and more than 13 TRBJ segments found across samples. COPE and FqMerger were used to merge filtered high-quality paired reads into contigs. BLAST was used to align contigs to the IMGT TRBV, TRBD and TRBJ reference genes, and CDR3 was defined following IMGT. Highly expanded clones were defined as clonotypes with a frequency above 0.1%. Shannon entropy was used to measure repertoire diversity, and the Gini coefficient was used to measure V-J evenness. Clonotypes shared by more than one individual were considered public. Through fastp at Q25 and MiXCR, TCRdb rebuilt clones from the public reads, retaining in-frame beta chains. Rows with a matching CDR3 protein are joined into one entry that keeps the most common DNA and genes. TCRdb's processing, not the authors', yielded these V and J calls. This sample is represented by roughly 500,000 distinct CDR3 sequences; roughly 20% of them were singletons. The top ten clones comprise 6.5% to 10% of the sample.

The material was peripheral blood mononuclear cells (PBMCs), obtained when the disease was refractory, from a patient treated with antithyroid drugs. The clonotype was recovered from a female donor with Graves disease. The chain is assembled from TRBV4-3 and TRBJ2-5, with 9 bases matching TRBD2. CDR3 loop: CASSQDLGLAGRETQYF. The sequence in DNA is TGCGCCAGCAGCCAAGACCTAGGGCTAGCGGGGCGAGAGACCCAGTACTTC.